The 22 T cell receptor beta chains listed next were all sequenced from one sample in a study of shared T cell receptors in the human thymus. TCRdb's copy holds only in-frame clones and misses some; the assay was immunoSEQ multiplex PCR. In the table there are fewer than 700,000 clones, 70% to 90% of which are singletons. This same sample was also part of a study on human thymus T cells.

Sequencing was carried out using thymocytes. The receptor source for this set is a boy less than two years old with a congenital heart defect.

This clone appeared once. The genes are TRBV6-5 and TRBJ2-2; TRBD2 matches at 7 bases. The CDR3 has 15 residues. V trimming: 10 bases; J trimming: 6 bases; junction bases outside the gene matches: 14. Germline CDR1 and CDR2: MNHEY and SVGAGI. CDR3 coding DNA: TGTGCCAACCGGGCGGGGGACCCGGGGGCCGGGGAGCTGTTTTTT. Translation gives CANRAGDPGAGELFF.

The V gene is TRBV6-1, the J gene TRBJ2-5, with no clear D. The CDR3 loop spans 13 amino acids. V lost 8 bases and J lost 4, with 14 bases in between. Germline CDR1 reads MNHNS; CDR2 reads SASEGT. The CDR3 DNA sequence: TGTGCCAGCGGTAGAGGTACCCCAGAGACCCAGTACTTC. This encodes CASGRGTPETQYF.

The chain has TRBV11-2 and TRBJ2-5, with 8 bases lining up with TRBD2. Trimming cost V 0 bases and J 2 bases; bases outside gene matches: 5. This CDR3 region has 16 residues. Germline V gene data show CDR1 as SGHAT and CDR2 as FQNNGV. CDR3 region: CASSLDKASGQETQYF. As DNA, the CDR3 is TGTGCCAGCAGCTTAGATAAGGCTAGCGGGCAAGAGACCCAGTACTTC.

The chain joins TRBV5-1 to TRBJ2-2, with TRBD1 identical over 11 bases. This CDR3 contains 18 residues. J lost 1 base, V lost 2 bases, and 7 bases had no gene match. Germline loops: CDR1 SGHRS, CDR2 YFSETQ. DNA for the CDR3: TGCGCCAGCAGCTTCTCAGAGGGACAGGGGGTGAACACCGGGGAGCTGTTTTTT. Translation: CASSFSEGQGVNTGELFF. Full variable domain (missing parts from reference TRBV5-1 and TRBJ2-2): KAGVTQTPRYLIKTRGQQVTLSCSPISGHRSVSWYQQTPGQGLQFLFEYFSETQRNKGNFPGRFSGRQFSNSRSEMNVSTLELGDSALYLCASSFSEGQGVNTGELFFGEGSRLTVL.

This clone has a single count. V and J are TRBV5-8 and TRBJ2-1; 12 bases are a match to TRBD2. The CDR3 contains 16 residues. V lost 5 bases and J lost 9; bases outside the gene matches: 12. Germline lookup yields CDR1 SGHTS and CDR2 YDEGEE. The CDR3 loop reads CASSFSGKTSGSEQFF. CDR3 coding DNA: TGTGCCAGCAGTTTCTCGGGGAAGACTAGCGGGAGTGAGCAGTTCTTC. Filled out from reference TRBV5-8 and TRBJ2-1, the complete variable domain reads EAGVTQSPTHLIKTRGQQATLRCSPISGHTSVYWYQQALGLGLQFLLWYDEGEERNRGNFPPRFSGRQFPNYSSELNVNALELEDSALYLCASSFSGKTSGSEQFFGPGTRLTVL.

This clone came up a few times. The chain recombines TRBV6-4 with TRBJ2-7; a possible D gene is TRBD2 (6 bases). This CDR3 comprises 12 residues. Trimming cost V 5 bases and J 12 bases, with 17 bases left between them. CDR1 MRHNA and CDR2 SNTAGT come from the germline V gene. The CDR3 loop is CASSHPWRGRYF. The DNA for the CDR3 is TGTGCCAGCAGTCACCCTTGGAGGGGTCGGTACTTC.

The gene calls are TRBV11-3 and TRBJ1-1, with 10 bases lining up with TRBD1. The V segment lost 4 bases and the J segment 0 bases; nucleotides outside the gene matches: 8. Germline CDR1 is SGHNT and CDR2 is YENEEA. The CDR3 contains 17 residues. In nucleotides, the CDR3 is TGTGCCAGCAGCTCGGGGGACAGGGGCCCTTTGAACACTGAAGCTTTCTTT. This gives the protein CASSSGDRGPLNTEAFF.

The chain uses TRBV11-2 and TRBJ2-5; D is possibly TRBD1 (7 bases). Per the germline V gene, CDR1 is SGHAT and CDR2 is FQNNGV. V was trimmed by 2 bases and J by 5 bases, leaving 12 bases between them. The CDR3 sequence is 14 residues long. DNA for the CDR3: TGTGCCAGCAGCTTAAAGGGGGCGGGGGAGACCCAGTACTTC. Translating gives CASSLKGAGETQYF.

The V call is TRBV6-4, the J call TRBJ2-5, with TRBD1 matching over 9 bases. Per germline, CDR1 MRHNA and CDR2 SNTAGT. V lost 0 bases to trimming and J lost 3 bases; unmatched junction nucleotides: 5. This CDR3 is 16 amino acids long. CDR3 region: CASSDSPGTGKETQYF. For the CDR3, the DNA is TGTGCCAGCAGTGACTCCCCCGGGACAGGGAAAGAGACCCAGTACTTC.

V is TRBV6-5 and J is TRBJ2-5, with TRBD2 matching 7 bases. The DNA end is a closer match to TRBJ2-7, so the J assignment may be wrong. The germline V gene encodes CDR1 MNHEY and CDR2 SVGAGI. The CDR3 has 14 amino acids. The CDR3 DNA sequence: TGTGCCAGCAGACCCCCGGGGGAGGGATCCGAGCAGTACTTC. It specifies CASRPPGEGSEQYF.

V gene TRBV6-1 combines with J gene TRBJ2-7; no clear D. Germline V gene sequence: CDR1 MNHNS, CDR2 SASEGT. The CDR3 totals 13 residues. V was pared by 4 bases and J by 5 bases, with 12 bases between. As DNA, the CDR3 is TGTGCCAGCAGTGTGGCAGAAGAGGACGAGCAGTACTTC. Its translation is CASSVAEEDEQYF.

The chain links TRBV11-1 to TRBJ2-2, with 13 bases matching TRBD2. Losses at the gene ends were 5 bases for V and 5 bases for J; bases not matched to a gene: 8. Per the germline V gene, CDR1 is SGHAT and CDR2 is FQDESV (reference sequence). The CDR3 runs 17 residues. CDR3 residues: CASSEDGLAGETGELFF. In DNA, the CDR3 is TGTGCCAGCAGCGAGGACGGACTAGCGGGAGAGACCGGGGAGCTGTTTTTT.

This clone was seen only once. The chain joins TRBV11-3 to TRBJ2-5; unclear D gene. Looked up from germline, CDR1 is SGHNT and CDR2 is YENEEA. The CDR3 is 14 amino acids. The V end was cut by 1 base, the J end by 5 bases, with 11 bases between. The CDR3 protein is CASSLGFRSETQYF. In DNA, the CDR3 is TGTGCCAGCAGCTTAGGGTTCCGGTCGGAGACCCAGTACTTC.

This clone was counted a single time. The chain carries TRBV2 and TRBJ2-1, with 12 bases lining up with TRBD2. This CDR3 is built from 21 residues. From germline, CDR1 is SNHLY and CDR2 FYNNEI. Unmatched junction bases numbered 22, after V lost 6 bases and J lost 4 bases. The CDR3 DNA sequence: TGTGCCAGCAGCGGACGGCTGGGGCATACTAGCGGGAGGACCTTATACAATGAGCAGTTCTTC. Protein product: CASSGRLGHTSGRTLYNEQFF.

This clone appeared once. The genes are TRBV5-5 and TRBJ1-1, with 10 bases matching TRBD1. This CDR3 spans 16 amino acids. The trim removed 3 bases at V and 0 bases at J, leaving 5 bases unmatched. Germline lookup yields CDR1 SGHKS and CDR2 YYEKEE (reference sequence). CDR3 in amino acids: CASSWGTGVVNTEAFF. CDR3 coding DNA: TGTGCCAGCAGCTGGGGGACAGGGGTCGTGAACACTGAAGCTTTCTTT.

The CDR3 protein is CASSPQLAGASGDTGELFF. CDR3 sequence (DNA): TGCGCCAGCAGCCCGCAACTAGCGGGAGCCTCAGGGGACACCGGGGAGCTGTTTTTT. This chain joins TRBV4-1 and TRBJ2-2; 11 bases map to TRBD2. With V trimmed by 4 bases and J by 3 bases, 13 bases remained unmatched. Germline CDR1 and CDR2: MGHRA and YSYEKL. CDR3 length: 19 residues.

This rearrangement joins TRBV6-4 to TRBJ2-1; TRBD2 matches 8 bases. V was clipped by 3 bases and J by 4 bases; unmatched bases: 2. CDR1 is MRHNA, CDR2 SNTAGT, per germline. This CDR3 has 14 amino acids. Written as DNA, the CDR3 is TGTGCCAGCAGTGAGCGGGAGGAATACAATGAGCAGTTCTTC. This sequence encodes CASSEREEYNEQFF.

The V and J genes are TRBV4-3 and TRBJ1-1; D call uncertain. CDR1 and CDR2 (germline): LGHNA, YSLEER. The germline V and J ends were trimmed by 0 bases and 0 bases, with 11 bases remaining between them. This CDR3 region has 16 residues. In DNA form, the CDR3 reads TGCGCCAGCAGCCAAGATCTGGAGAGATTGAACACTGAAGCTTTCTTT. Its protein product is CASSQDLERLNTEAFF.

V usage is TRBV14 and J usage is TRBJ2-2, with 9 bases that match TRBD1. CDR1 is SGHDN and CDR2 is FVKESK in the germline V gene. V gave up 4 bases and J gave up 5 bases; unmatched junction bases: 2. The CDR3 is 14 amino acids. The CDR3: CASSPTGGTGELFF. In DNA form, the CDR3 reads TGTGCCAGCAGCCCGACAGGGGGAACCGGGGAGCTGTTTTTT.

The chain employs TRBV15 and TRBJ2-7; D possibly corresponds to TRBD1 (6 bases). Trimming cost V 4 bases and J 0 bases, with 16 bases left between them. CDR1 is LNHNV, CDR2 YYDKDF, per germline (reference sequence). The CDR3 totals 16 residues. CDR3 region: CATSTTPGQVSYEQYF. The CDR3 DNA reads TGTGCCACCAGCACAACCCCGGGACAAGTCTCCTACGAGCAGTACTTC.

The CDR3 protein is CASSLQGSTEAFF. In DNA form, the CDR3 reads TGTGCCAGCAGTTTACAGGGGAGCACTGAAGCTTTCTTT. This chain uses TRBV11-3 with TRBJ1-1; 7 bases fit TRBD1. This CDR3 region has 13 residues. CDR1 and CDR2 from the germline V gene are SGHNT and YENEEA. The V segment lost 6 bases and the J segment 4 bases; nucleotides outside the gene matches: 5.

The V call is TRBV6-4, the J call TRBJ2-1, with 14 bases matching TRBD2. The length of the CDR3 is 17 residues. The V segment lost 0 bases and the J segment 8 bases; nucleotides outside the gene matches: 6. Germline V lookup: CDR1 MRHNA, CDR2 SNTAGT. This CDR3 is CASSDSAGTSGSHEQFF. DNA for the CDR3: TGTGCCAGCAGTGACTCGGCAGGGACTAGCGGGAGTCATGAGCAGTTCTTC.